This TCR beta chain was identified in a study of response to subunit inactivated influenza vaccine. TCRdb redid the calling of the RT-PCR reads with MiXCR, one entry per CDR3 protein. The profile shows about 190,000 distinct CDR3 sequences, 13% to 15% of them singletons. Study results and limitations: New T cells are recruited in small numbers by each seasonal influenza vaccination, according to the authors' suggestion.

Of note for this clonotype: As yet, its antigen is unknown.

This CDR3 is built from 16 residues. V was trimmed by 0 bases and J by 2 bases, leaving 14 bases between them. The material sequenced was CD8+ T cells sorted from PBMCs, taken 5 days after vaccination. The chain recombines TRBV12-3 or TRBV12-4 with TRBJ2-7; D unresolved. This receptor was identified in a man aged 50-59 years who received an inactivated influenza vaccine. The DNA for the CDR3 is TGTGCCAGCAGTTTAGCGCTGACCAAAATCCCCTACGAGCAGTACTTC. Its protein product is CASSLALTKIPYEQYF.